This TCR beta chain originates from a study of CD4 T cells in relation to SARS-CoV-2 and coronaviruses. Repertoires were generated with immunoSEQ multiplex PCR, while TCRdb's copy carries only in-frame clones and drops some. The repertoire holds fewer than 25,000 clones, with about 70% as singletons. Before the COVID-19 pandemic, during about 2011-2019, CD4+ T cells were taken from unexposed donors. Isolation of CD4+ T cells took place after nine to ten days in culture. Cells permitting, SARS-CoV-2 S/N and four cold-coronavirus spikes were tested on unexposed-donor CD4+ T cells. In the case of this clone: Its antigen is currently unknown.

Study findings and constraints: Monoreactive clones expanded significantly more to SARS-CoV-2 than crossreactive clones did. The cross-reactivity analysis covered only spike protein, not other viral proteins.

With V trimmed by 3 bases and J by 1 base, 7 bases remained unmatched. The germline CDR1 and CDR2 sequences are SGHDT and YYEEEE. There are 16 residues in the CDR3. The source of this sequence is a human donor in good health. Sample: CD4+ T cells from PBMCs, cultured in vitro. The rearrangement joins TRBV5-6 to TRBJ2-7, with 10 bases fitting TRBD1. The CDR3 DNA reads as TGTGCCAGCAGCTGGAAGGACAGGGGGACATCCTACGAGCAGTACTTC. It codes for CASSWKDRGTSYEQYF.